What follows are 18 T cell receptor beta chains derived from one specimen sequenced in a study of long-term antiretroviral therapy in people with HIV. Survey-level resolution applied to immunoSEQ assay v3.0. Sequenced by immunoSEQ multiplex PCR; TCRdb stores in-frame clones only, minus some. The sample includes tens of thousands of clones, around 82% of them seen just once. The specimen comprised unsorted PBMCs, sampled around 2.5 years after starting antiretroviral therapy. All receptors come from a middle-aged man with HIV.

The V gene is TRBV7-3, the J gene TRBJ2-2; TRBD1 or TRBD2 may be the D gene (6 bases each). Trimming took 0 bases from V and 0 from J, leaving 8 bases between them. Germline V gene data show CDR1 as SGHTA and CDR2 as FQGTGA. This CDR3 is built from 16 residues. This chain's CDR3 is CASSLTGGPNTGELFF. The CDR3 DNA sequence: TGTGCCAGCAGCTTAACAGGGGGGCCGAACACCGGGGAGCTGTTTTTT.

The gene calls are TRBV5-1 and TRBJ1-1; D gene unclear. The germline V gene encodes CDR1 SGHRS and CDR2 YFSETQ. The CDR3 contains 15 residues. Trimming pared 0 bases from V and 4 bases from J, leaving 13 bases between. This chain's CDR3 is CASSLAGQSGTEAFF. The CDR3 DNA reads as TGCGCCAGCAGCTTGGCCGGCCAGTCGGGCACTGAAGCTTTCTTT.

This clone was recorded only once. The chain recombines TRBV7-2 with TRBJ2-7; D unclear. Germline values: CDR1 SGHTA, CDR2 FQGNSA. Trimming pared 1 base from V and 4 bases from J, leaving 5 bases between. The CDR3 is 12 amino acids. The DNA of the CDR3 is TGTGCCAGCAGCTTAGGGGATTACGAGCAGTACTTC. As protein: CASSLGDYEQYF.

The chain couples TRBV28 to TRBJ1-1; TRBD1 is a possible D gene (5 bases). Per the germline V gene, CDR1 is MDHEN and CDR2 is SYDVKM. V gave up 2 bases and J gave up 10 bases, with 8 bases separating them. This CDR3 is 11 amino acids long. CDR3 in amino acids: CASSLPGRAFF. CDR3 sequence (DNA): TGTGCCAGCAGTTTACCAGGGAGAGCTTTCTTT.

In this sample, this clone turned up a few times. The rearrangement uses TRBV5-6 and TRBJ1-2, with D possibly matching TRBD1 (6 bases). The ends were cut back, 3 bases at V and 4 bases at J, with 13 bases in the middle. This CDR3 contains 14 residues. CDR1 and CDR2 (germline): SGHDT, YYEEEE. DNA of the CDR3: TGTGCCAGCAGCTCCGACACAGGGACCTATGGCTACACCTTC. It codes for CASSSDTGTYGYTF.

The chain has TRBV25-1 and TRBJ2-3; unclear D gene. Germline loops: CDR1 MGHDK, CDR2 SYGVNS. The CDR3 loop spans 13 amino acids. Trimming pared 2 bases from V and 4 bases from J, leaving 7 bases between. CDR3: CASSEEQPDTQYF. The CDR3 bases are TGTGCCAGCAGTGAAGAACAGCCAGATACGCAGTATTTT.

V gene TRBV5-5 combines with J gene TRBJ1-2, with D tentatively TRBD1 (5 bases). In germline, CDR1 is SGHKS, CDR2 YYEKEE (reference sequence). Trimming removed 4 bases from V and 3 bases from J, with 10 bases in between. This CDR3 spans 13 amino acids. CDR3 residues: CASSPGTHYGYTF. CDR3 DNA: TGTGCCAGCAGCCCAGGGACGCACTATGGCTACACCTTC.

The gene calls are TRBV4-3 and TRBJ1-5; D is unclear. V lost 0 bases and J lost 5, with 8 bases in between. There are 14 residues in the CDR3. Germline V lookup: CDR1 LGHNA, CDR2 YSLEER. In DNA form, the CDR3 reads TGCGCCAGCAGCCAAGATAGGGAATATCAGCCCCAGCATTTT. Translation: CASSQDREYQPQHF.

The chain combines TRBV28 with TRBJ2-7; possible D gene TRBD2, 5 bases. Germline values: CDR1 MDHEN, CDR2 SYDVKM. V lost 6 bases to trimming and J lost 0 bases, with 15 bases between them. The CDR3 consists of 15 residues. The CDR3 loop is CASRPPPGSSYEQYF. The CDR3 DNA reads TGTGCCAGCAGACCCCCTCCGGGGAGCTCCTACGAGCAGTACTTC.

J is TRBJ1-2 and V is TRBV7-2; 7 bases are a match to TRBD1. V was clipped by 4 bases and J by 4 bases; unmatched bases: 3. CDR3 length: 13 residues. Per the germline V gene, CDR1 is SGHTA and CDR2 is FQGNSA. In DNA, the CDR3 is TGTGCCAGCAGCTCTACAGGGGTCTATGGCTACACCTTC. Encoded protein: CASSSTGVYGYTF.

The chain has TRBV30 and TRBJ2-1, with TRBD2 matching 8 bases. Trimming cost V 0 bases and J 3 bases; bases outside gene matches: 7. The CDR3 loop spans 16 amino acids. CDR1 and CDR2 from the germline V gene are GTSNPN and SVGIG (reference sequence). The CDR3 is CAWSVLRGGDYNEQFF. DNA for the CDR3: TGTGCCTGGAGTGTACTACGGGGGGGGGACTACAATGAGCAGTTCTTC.

This chain joins TRBV2 and TRBJ2-7; D call uncertain. CDR1 and CDR2 (germline): SNHLY, FYNNEI. This CDR3 region has 14 residues. Trimming left V 7 bases short and J 3 bases short, with 16 bases between. The CDR3, as DNA: TGTGCCAGCACCATGGACCGATCCGACTACGAGCAGTACTTC. Amino acids: CASTMDRSDYEQYF. Full variable domain (outside the CDR3, taken from reference TRBV2 and TRBJ2-7): EPEVTQTPSHQVTQMGQEVILRCVPISNHLYFYWYRQILGQKVEFLVSFYNNEISEKSEIFDDQFSVERPDGSNFTLKIRSTKLEDSAMYFCASTMDRSDYEQYFGPGTRLTVT.

A few counts support this clone. The rearrangement uses TRBV9 and TRBJ1-5; 9 bases align to TRBD1. The CDR3 loop spans 15 amino acids. Germline V gene sequence: CDR1 SGDLS, CDR2 YYNGEE. Unmatched junction bases numbered 7, after V lost 5 bases and J lost 4 bases. The CDR3 reads CASSGPGQGNQPQHF. The CDR3 nucleotides are TGTGCCAGCAGTGGCCCGGGACAGGGTAATCAGCCCCAGCATTTT.

V is TRBV2 and J is TRBJ2-1; D perhaps matches TRBD2 (5 bases). The CDR3 covers 13 residues. V gave up 6 bases and J gave up 2 bases, with 8 bases separating them. In germline, CDR1 is SNHLY, CDR2 FYNNEI. The CDR3 DNA reads as TGTGCCAGCAGGGACGGGGCCTACAATGAGCAGTTCTTC. Protein: CASRDGAYNEQFF.

The chain links TRBV25-1 to TRBJ2-6; D is unclear. The CDR3 loop spans 15 amino acids. V lost 1 base, J lost 0 bases, and 4 bases lay in between. Germline assignment: CDR1 MGHDK and CDR2 SYGVNS. The CDR3 DNA reads TGTGCCAGCAGTGAATTGCACTCTGGGGCCAACGTCCTGACTTTC. This encodes CASSELHSGANVLTF.

This chain connects TRBV10-2 to TRBJ1-1; unclear D gene. Trimming removed 2 bases from V and 2 bases from J, with 6 bases in between. Germline CDR1 reads WSHSY; CDR2 reads SAAADI. The CDR3 runs 13 residues. The CDR3 DNA reads as TGCGCCAGCAGTGAGACCGTTAACACTGAAGCTTTCTTT. It encodes CASSETVNTEAFF.

The chain recombines TRBV14 with TRBJ1-4, with TRBD1 as a possible D gene (6 bases). V was clipped by 0 bases and J by 2 bases, with 7 bases between them. CDR3 length: 15 residues. Looked up from germline, CDR1 is SGHDN and CDR2 is FVKESK. The CDR3, as DNA: TGTGCCAGCAGCCAAGACCAGGGGACTAATGAAAAACTGTTTTTT. Its translation is CASSQDQGTNEKLFF.

The V gene is TRBV2, the J gene TRBJ2-1; 7 bases agree with TRBD1. CDR1 is SNHLY, CDR2 FYNNEI, per germline. This CDR3 is 14 amino acids long. V trimming: 7 bases; J trimming: 8 bases; junction bases outside the gene matches: 11. CDR3 coding DNA: TGTGCCAGCACGACAGGGTTAGTAGGTTATGAGCAGTTCTTC. This translates into CASTTGLVGYEQFF.